This TCR beta chain was identified during a study of blood T cell repertoires in COVID-19. Data came from immunoSEQ multiplex PCR; TCRdb stores just in-frame clones and leaves some out. The sample carries over 200,000 clones, less than 90% recorded once. The V gene lost 6 bases and the J gene lost 4 bases, with 9 bases spanning the gap. The CDR3 runs 12 residues. CDR1 and CDR2 (germline): MDHEN, SYDVKM. The receptor comes from a man aged 35 to 55 with active or convalescent COVID-19. The chain recombines TRBV28 with TRBJ1-2; D is unclear. Sequenced: peripheral blood. Written as DNA, the CDR3 is TGTGCCAGCAGGACAAGTCCCTATGGCTACACCTTC. This gives the protein CASRTSPYGYTF.